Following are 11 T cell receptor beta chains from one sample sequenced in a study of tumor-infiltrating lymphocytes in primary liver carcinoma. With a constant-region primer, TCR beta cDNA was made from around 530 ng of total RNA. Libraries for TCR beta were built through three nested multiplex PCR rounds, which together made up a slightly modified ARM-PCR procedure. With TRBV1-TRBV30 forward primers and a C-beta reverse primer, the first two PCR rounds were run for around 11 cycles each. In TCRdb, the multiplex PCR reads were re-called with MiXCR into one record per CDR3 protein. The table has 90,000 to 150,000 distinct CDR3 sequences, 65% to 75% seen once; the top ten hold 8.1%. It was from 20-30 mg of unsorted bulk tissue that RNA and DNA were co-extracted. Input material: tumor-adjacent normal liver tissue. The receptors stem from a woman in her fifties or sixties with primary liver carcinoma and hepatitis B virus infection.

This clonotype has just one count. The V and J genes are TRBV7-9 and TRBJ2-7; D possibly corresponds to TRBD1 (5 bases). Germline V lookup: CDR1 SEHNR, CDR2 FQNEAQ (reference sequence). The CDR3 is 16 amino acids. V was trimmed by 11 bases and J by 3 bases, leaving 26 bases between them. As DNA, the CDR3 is TGTGCCTGTAGCCCCTGGGATCATGGGGCGGACTACGAGCAGTACTTC. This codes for CACSPWDHGADYEQYF.

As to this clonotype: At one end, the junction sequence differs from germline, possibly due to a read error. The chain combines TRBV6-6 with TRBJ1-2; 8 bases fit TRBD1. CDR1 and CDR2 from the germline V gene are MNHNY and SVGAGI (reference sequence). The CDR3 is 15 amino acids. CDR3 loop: CANSFPYGTGYAYTF. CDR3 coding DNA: TGTGCCAACAGTTTCCCATACGGGACAGGCTATGCCTACACCTTC.

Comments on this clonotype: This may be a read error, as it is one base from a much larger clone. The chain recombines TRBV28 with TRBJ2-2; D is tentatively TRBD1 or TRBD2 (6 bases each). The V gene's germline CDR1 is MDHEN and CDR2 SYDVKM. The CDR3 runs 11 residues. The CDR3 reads CVSSRGRELFF. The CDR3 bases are TGTGTCAGCAGTCGGGGGCGGGAGCTGTTTTTT.

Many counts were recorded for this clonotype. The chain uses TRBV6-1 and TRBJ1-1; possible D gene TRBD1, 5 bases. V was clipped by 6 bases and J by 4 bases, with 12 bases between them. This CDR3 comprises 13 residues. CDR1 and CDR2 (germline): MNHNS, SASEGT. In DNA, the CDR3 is TGTGCCAGCAGGCAGGGTATTATCACTGAAGCTTTCTTT. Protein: CASRQGIITEAFF.

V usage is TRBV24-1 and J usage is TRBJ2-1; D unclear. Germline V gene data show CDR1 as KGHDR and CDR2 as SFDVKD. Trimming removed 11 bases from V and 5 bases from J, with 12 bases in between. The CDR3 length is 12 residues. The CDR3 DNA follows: TGTGCCAGAGCTTGGGAAAACAATGAGCAGTTCTTC. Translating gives CARAWENNEQFF.

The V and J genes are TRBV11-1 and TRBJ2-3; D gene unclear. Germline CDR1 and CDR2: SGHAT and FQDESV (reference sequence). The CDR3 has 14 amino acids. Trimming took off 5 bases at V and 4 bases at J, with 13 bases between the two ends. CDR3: CASSPPPEADTQYF. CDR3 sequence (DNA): TGTGCCAGCAGCCCACCCCCTGAAGCAGATACGCAGTATTTT. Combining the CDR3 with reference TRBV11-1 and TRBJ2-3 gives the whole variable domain EAEVAQSPRYKITEKSQAVAFWCDPISGHATLYWYRQILGQGPELLVQFQDESVVDDSQLPKDRFSAERLKGVDSTLKIQPAELGDSAMYLCASSPPPEADTQYFGPGTRLTVL.

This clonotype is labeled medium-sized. The CDR3 spells CASSLRSAGREQYF. The CDR3 nucleotides read TGTGCCAGCAGCCTCCGCTCCGCCGGGCGCGAGCAGTACTTC. This chain uses TRBV11-2 with TRBJ2-7; D uncertain. The germline gives CDR1 SGHAT, CDR2 FQNNGV. V lost 5 bases and J 6 bases, leaving 17 bases between the germline ends. The CDR3 sequence is 14 residues long.

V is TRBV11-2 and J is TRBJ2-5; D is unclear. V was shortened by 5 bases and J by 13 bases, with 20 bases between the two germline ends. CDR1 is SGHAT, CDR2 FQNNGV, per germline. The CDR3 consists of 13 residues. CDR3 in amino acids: CASSIGLGKTRYF. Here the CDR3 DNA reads TGTGCCAGCAGCATAGGGCTAGGAAAGACACGGTACTTC.

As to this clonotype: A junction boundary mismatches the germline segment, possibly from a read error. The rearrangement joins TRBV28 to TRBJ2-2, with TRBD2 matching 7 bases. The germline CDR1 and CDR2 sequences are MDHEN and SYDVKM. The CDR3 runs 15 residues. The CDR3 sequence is CASSPPSGNTGGLFF. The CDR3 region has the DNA TGTGCCAGCAGTCCTCCTAGCGGTAACACCGGGGGGCTGTTTTTT.

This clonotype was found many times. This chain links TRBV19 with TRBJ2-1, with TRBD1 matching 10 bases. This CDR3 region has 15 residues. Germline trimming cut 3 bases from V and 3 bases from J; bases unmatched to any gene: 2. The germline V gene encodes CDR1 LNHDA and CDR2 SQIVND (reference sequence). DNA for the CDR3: TGTGCCAGTAGTATCAGGACAGGGGGCTACAATGAGCAGTTCTTC. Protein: CASSIRTGGYNEQFF.

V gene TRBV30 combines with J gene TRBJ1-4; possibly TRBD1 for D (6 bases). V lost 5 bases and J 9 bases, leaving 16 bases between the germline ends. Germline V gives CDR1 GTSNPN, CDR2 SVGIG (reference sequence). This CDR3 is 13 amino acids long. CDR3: CAWCGGGHKKLFF. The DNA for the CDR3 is TGTGCCTGGTGTGGAGGGGGTCATAAAAAACTGTTTTTT.